One TCR beta chain is described in this entry. What it binds is unknown. These data are taken from a study of T cell responses to AZD1222 COVID-19 vaccine. Overall study findings and caveats: With two AZD1222 doses given, Spike-specific TCR breadth and depth both rose. Only a handful of AZD1222 recipients, more than five in all, had baseline seropositivity.

CDR1 is SGHAT and CDR2 is FQDESV in the germline V gene (reference sequence). Trimming took 2 bases from V and 3 from J; bases not matched to a gene: 5. This CDR3 has 16 amino acids. Assay: immunoSEQ multiplex PCR; the TCRdb copy retains only in-frame clones and omits some. The sample records tens of thousands of clones, around nine tenths being singletons. The input for sequencing was peripheral blood, taken 28 days after the second AZD1222 dose. V gene TRBV11-1 combines with J gene TRBJ2-1; 9 bases map to TRBD1. This receptor was obtained from an adult who received the AZD1222 COVID-19 vaccine. In DNA, the CDR3 is TGTGCCAGCAGCTTACCGGGACAGGGCCGCTACAATGAGCAGTTCTTC. This sequence encodes CASSLPGQGRYNEQFF. Combining the CDR3 with reference TRBV11-1 and TRBJ2-1 gives the whole variable domain EAEVAQSPRYKITEKSQAVAFWCDPISGHATLYWYRQILGQGPELLVQFQDESVVDDSQLPKDRFSAERLKGVDSTLKIQPAELGDSAMYLCASSLPGQGRYNEQFFGPGTRLTVL.